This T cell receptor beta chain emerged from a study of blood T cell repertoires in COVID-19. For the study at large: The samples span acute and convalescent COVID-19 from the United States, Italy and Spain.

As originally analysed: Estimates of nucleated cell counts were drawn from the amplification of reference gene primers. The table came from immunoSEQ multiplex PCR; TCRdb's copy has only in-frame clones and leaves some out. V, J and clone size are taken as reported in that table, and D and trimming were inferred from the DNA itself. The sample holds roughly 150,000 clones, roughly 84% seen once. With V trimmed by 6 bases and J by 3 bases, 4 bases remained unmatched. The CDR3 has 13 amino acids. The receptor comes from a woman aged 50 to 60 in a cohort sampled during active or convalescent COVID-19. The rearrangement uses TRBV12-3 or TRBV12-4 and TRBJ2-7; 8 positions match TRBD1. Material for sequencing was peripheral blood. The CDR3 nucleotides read TGTGCCAGCAGCCGACAGGGGAACTACGAGCAGTACTTC. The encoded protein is CASSRQGNYEQYF.